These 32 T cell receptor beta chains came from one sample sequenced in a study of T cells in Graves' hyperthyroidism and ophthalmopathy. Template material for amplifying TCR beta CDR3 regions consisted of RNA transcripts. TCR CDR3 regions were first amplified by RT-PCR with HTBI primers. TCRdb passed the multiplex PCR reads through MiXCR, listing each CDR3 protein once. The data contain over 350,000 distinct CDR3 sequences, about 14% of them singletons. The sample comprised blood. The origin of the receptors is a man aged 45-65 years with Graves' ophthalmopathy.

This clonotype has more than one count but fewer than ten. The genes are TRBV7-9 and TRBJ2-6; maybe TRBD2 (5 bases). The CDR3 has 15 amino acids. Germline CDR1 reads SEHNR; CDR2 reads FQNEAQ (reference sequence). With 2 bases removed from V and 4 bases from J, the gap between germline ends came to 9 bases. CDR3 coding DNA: TGTGCCAGCAGCTTACGGGGTGTCGGGGCCAACGTCCTGACTTTC. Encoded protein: CASSLRGVGANVLTF.

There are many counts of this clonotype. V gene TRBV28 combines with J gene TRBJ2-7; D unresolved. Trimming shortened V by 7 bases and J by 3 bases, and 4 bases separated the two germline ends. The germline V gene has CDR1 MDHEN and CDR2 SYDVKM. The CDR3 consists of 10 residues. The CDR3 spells CASIGYEQYF. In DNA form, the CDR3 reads TGTGCCAGCATCGGCTACGAGCAGTACTTC.

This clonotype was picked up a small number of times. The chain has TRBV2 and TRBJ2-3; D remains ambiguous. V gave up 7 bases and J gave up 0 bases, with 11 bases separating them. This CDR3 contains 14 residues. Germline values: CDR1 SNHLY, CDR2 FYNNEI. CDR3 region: CASTRTGSTDTQYF. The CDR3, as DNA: TGTGCCAGCACCCGAACGGGTAGCACAGATACGCAGTATTTT.

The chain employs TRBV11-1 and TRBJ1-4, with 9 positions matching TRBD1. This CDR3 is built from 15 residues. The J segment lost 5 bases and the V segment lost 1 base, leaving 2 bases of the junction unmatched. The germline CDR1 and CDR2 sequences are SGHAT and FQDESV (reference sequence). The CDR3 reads CASSLGDRENEKLFF. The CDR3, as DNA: TGTGCCAGCAGCTTAGGGGACAGGGAGAATGAAAAACTGTTTTTT.

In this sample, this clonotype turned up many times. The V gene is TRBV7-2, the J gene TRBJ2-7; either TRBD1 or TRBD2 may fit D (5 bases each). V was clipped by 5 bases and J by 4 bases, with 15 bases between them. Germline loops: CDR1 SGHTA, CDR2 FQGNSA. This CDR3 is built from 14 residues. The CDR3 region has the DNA TGTGCCAGCAGCGTCGGGGCAAGTAGGTACGAGCAGTACTTC. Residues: CASSVGASRYEQYF.

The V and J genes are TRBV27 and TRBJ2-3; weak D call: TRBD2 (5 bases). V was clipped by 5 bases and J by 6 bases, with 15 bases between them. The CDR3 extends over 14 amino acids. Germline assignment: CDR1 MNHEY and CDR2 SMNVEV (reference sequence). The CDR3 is CASSRGPPRDTQYF. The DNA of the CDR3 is TGTGCCAGCAGTCGAGGGCCACCCAGGGATACGCAGTATTTT.

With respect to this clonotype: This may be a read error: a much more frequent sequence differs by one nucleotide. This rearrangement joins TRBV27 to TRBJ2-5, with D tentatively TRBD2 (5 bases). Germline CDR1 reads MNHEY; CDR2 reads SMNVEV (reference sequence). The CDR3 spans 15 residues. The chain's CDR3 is CAGSLRGSWRETQYF. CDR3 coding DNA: TGTGCCGGCAGTTTACGAGGGAGTTGGCGAGAGACCCAGTACTTC.

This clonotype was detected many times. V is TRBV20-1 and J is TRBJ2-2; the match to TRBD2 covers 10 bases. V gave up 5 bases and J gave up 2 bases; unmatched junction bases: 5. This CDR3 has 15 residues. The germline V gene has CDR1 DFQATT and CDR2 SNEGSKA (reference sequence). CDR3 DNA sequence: TGCAGTGCTCGAGGACTAGCGGACAACACCGGGGAGCTGTTTTTT. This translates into CSARGLADNTGELFF.

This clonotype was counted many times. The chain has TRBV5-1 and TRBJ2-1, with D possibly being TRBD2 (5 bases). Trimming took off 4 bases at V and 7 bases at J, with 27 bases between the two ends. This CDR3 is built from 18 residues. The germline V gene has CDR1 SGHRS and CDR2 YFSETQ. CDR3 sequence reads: CASSGGLVSRVAKNEQFF. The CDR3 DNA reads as TGCGCCAGCAGCGGAGGCCTAGTCTCGAGAGTAGCCAAGAATGAGCAGTTCTTC.

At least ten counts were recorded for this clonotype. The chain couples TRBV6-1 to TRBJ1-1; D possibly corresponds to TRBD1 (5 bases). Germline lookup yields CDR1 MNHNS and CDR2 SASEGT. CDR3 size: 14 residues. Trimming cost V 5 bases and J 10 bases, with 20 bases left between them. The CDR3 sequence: CASSIREGKGSAFF. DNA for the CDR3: TGTGCCAGCAGTATAAGAGAGGGAAAGGGGTCAGCTTTCTTT.

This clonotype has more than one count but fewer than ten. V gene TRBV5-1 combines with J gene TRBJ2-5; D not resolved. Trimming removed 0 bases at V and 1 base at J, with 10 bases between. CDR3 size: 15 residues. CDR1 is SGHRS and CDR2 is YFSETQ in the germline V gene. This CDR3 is CASSLGAARQETQYF. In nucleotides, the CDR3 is TGCGCCAGCAGCTTGGGGGCGGCTCGCCAAGAGACCCAGTACTTC.

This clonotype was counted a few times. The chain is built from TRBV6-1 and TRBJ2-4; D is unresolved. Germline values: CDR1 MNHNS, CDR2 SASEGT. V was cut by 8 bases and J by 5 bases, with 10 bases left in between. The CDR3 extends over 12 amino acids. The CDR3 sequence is CASGPGENIQYF. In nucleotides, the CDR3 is TGTGCCAGCGGCCCAGGCGAAAACATTCAGTACTTC.

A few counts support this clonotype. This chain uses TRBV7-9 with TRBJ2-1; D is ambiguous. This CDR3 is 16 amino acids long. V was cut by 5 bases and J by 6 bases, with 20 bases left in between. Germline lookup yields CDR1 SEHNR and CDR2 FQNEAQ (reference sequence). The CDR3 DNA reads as TGTGCCAGCAGCCCCGGGCCGTCCAGCCGGCGCAATGAGCAGTTCTTC. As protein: CASSPGPSSRRNEQFF.

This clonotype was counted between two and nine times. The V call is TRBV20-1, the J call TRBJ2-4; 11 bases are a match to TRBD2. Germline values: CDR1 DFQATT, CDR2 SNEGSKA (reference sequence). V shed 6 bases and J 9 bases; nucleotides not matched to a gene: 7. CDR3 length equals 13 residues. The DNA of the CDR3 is TGCAGTGCACGCCCCGGGACTAGCGGCATTCAGTACTTC. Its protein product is CSARPGTSGIQYF.

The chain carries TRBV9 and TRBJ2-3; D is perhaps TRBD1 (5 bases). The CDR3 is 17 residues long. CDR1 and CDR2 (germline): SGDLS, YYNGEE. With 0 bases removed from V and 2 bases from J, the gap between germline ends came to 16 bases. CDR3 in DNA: TGTGCCAGCAGCGTAGAGGGGCCCGCGACCTACACAGATACGCAGTATTTT. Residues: CASSVEGPATYTDTQYF.

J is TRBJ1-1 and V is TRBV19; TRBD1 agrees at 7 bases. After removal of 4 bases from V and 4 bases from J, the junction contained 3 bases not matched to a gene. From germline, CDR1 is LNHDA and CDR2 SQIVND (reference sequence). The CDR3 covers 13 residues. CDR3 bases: TGTGCCAGTAGTAACAGGGGAGGCACTGAAGCTTTCTTT. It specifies CASSNRGGTEAFF.

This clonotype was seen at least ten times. DNA for the CDR3: TGTGCCAGCAGCCGGACTAGCCAACGCTACGAGCAGTACTTC. This translates into CASSRTSQRYEQYF. The rearrangement uses TRBV3-1 and TRBJ2-7, with 8 bases matching TRBD2. Losses at the gene ends were 4 bases for V and 3 bases for J; bases not matched to a gene: 5. There are 14 residues in the CDR3. Germline V CDR1 and CDR2: LGHDT, YNNKEL (reference sequence).

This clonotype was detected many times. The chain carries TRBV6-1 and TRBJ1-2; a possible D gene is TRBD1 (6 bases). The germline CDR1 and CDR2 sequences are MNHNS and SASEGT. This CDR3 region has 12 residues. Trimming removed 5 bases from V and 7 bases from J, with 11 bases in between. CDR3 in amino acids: CASSSDRSGYTF. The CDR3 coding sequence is TGTGCCAGCAGTTCAGACAGGTCTGGCTACACCTTC.

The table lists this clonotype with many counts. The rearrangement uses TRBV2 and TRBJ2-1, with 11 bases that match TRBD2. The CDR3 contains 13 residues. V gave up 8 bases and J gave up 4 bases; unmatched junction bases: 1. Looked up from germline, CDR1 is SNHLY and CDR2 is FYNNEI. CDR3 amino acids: CASASGRYNEQFF. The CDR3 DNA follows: TGTGCCAGCGCTAGCGGGAGGTACAATGAGCAGTTCTTC. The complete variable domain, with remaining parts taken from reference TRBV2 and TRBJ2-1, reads EPEVTQTPSHQVTQMGQEVILRCVPISNHLYFYWYRQILGQKVEFLVSFYNNEISEKSEIFDDQFSVERPDGSNFTLKIRSTKLEDSAMYFCASASGRYNEQFFGPGTRLTVL.

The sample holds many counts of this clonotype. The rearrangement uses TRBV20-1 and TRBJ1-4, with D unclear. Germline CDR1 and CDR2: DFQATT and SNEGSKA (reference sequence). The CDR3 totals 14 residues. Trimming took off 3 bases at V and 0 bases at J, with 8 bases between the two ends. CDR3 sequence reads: CSARVPSTNEKLFF. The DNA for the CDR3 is TGCAGTGCTAGGGTACCGTCAACTAATGAAAAACTGTTTTTT.

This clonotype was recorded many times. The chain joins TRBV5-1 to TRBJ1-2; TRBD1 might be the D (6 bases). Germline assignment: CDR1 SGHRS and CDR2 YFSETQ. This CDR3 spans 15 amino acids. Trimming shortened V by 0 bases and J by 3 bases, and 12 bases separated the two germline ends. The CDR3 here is CASSLDNRVDYGYTF. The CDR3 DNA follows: TGCGCCAGCAGCTTGGATAACAGGGTGGACTATGGCTACACCTTC. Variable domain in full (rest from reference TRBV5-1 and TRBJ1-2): KAGVTQTPRYLIKTRGQQVTLSCSPISGHRSVSWYQQTPGQGLQFLFEYFSETQRNKGNFPGRFSGRQFSNSRSEMNVSTLELGDSALYLCASSLDNRVDYGYTFGSGTRLTVV.

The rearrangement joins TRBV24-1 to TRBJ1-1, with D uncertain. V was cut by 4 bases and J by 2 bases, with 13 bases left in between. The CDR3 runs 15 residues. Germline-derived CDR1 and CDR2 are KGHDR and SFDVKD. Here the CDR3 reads CATSEATHGNTEAFF. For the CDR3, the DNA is TGTGCCACCAGTGAGGCGACTCACGGAAACACTGAAGCTTTCTTT.

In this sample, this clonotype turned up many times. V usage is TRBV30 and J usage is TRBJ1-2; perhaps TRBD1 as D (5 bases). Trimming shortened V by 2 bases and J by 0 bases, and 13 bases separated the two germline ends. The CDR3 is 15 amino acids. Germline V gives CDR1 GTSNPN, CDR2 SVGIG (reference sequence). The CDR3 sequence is CAWSPYGQANYGYTF. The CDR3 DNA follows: TGTGCCTGGAGTCCCTATGGACAAGCTAACTATGGCTACACCTTC.

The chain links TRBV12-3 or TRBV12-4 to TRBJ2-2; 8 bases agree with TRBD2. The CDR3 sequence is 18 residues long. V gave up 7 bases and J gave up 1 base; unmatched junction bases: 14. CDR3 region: CASTQRISAGENTGELFF. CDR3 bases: TGTGCCAGCACCCAGAGGATATCAGCGGGGGAGAACACCGGGGAGCTGTTTTTT.

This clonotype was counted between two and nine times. For the CDR3, the DNA is TGCGCCAGCAGTGAAGTCATTCGTGAAGCTTTCTTT. Translation: CASSEVIREAFF. The chain combines TRBV10-2 with TRBJ1-1, with unresolved D. CDR3 size: 12 residues. Trimming shortened V by 3 bases and J by 7 bases, and 9 bases separated the two germline ends. Germline loops: CDR1 WSHSY, CDR2 SAAADI.

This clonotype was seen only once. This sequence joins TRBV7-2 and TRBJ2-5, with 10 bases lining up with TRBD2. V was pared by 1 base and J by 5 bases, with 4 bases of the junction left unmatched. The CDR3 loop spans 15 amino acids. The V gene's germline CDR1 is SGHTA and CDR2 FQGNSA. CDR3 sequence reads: CASSLESSGRETQYF. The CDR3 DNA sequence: TGTGCCAGCAGCTTAGAGAGTAGCGGGAGGGAGACCCAGTACTTC.

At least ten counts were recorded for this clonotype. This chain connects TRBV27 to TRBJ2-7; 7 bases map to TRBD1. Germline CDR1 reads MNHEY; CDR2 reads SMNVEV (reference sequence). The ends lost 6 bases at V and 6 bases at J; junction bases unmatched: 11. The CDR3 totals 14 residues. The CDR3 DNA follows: TGTGCCAGCAGCTCACAGGGGCGGCTCGTCGAGCAGTACTTC. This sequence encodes CASSSQGRLVEQYF.

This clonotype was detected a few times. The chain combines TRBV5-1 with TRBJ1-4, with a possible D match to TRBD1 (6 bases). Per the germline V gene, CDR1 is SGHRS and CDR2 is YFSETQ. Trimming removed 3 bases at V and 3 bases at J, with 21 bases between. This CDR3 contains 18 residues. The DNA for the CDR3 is TGCGCCAGCAGCTACCGACCCACCGGGGGCTCGGCTAATGAAAAACTGTTTTTT. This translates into CASSYRPTGGSANEKLFF. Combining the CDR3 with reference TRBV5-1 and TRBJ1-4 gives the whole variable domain KAGVTQTPRYLIKTRGQQVTLSCSPISGHRSVSWYQQTPGQGLQFLFEYFSETQRNKGNFPGRFSGRQFSNSRSEMNVSTLELGDSALYLCASSYRPTGGSANEKLFFGSGTQLSVL.

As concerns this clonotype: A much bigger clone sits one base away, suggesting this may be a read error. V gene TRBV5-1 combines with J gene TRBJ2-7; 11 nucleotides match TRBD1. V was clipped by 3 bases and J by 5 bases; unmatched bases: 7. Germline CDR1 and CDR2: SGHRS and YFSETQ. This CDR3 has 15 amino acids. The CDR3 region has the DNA TGCGCCAGCAGCTCCTCGGACAGGGGGCGCGACGAGCAGTACTTC. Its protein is CASSSSDRGRDEQYF.

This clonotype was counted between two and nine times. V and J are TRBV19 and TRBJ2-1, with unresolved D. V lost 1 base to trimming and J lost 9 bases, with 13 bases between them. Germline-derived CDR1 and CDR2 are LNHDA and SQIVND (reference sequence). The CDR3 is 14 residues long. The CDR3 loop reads CASSIVVESGEQFF. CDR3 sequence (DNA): TGTGCCAGTAGTATAGTAGTTGAGTCAGGTGAGCAGTTCTTC. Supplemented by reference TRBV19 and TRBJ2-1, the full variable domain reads DGGITQSPKYLFRKEGQNVTLSCEQNLNHDAMYWYRQDPGQGLRLIYYSQIVNDFQKGDIAEGYSVSREKKESFPLTVTSAQKNPTAFYLCASSIVVESGEQFFGPGTRLTVL.

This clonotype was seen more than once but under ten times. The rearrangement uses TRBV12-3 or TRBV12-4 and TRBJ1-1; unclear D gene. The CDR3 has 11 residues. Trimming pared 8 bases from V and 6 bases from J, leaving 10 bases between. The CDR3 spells CASLSVAEAFF. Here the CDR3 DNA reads TGTGCCAGCCTGAGTGTAGCTGAAGCTTTCTTT.

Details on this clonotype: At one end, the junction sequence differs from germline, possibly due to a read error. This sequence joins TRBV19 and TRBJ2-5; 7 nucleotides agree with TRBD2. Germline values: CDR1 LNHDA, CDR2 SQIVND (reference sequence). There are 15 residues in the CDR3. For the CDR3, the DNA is TGTGCCAGTAGTTCGCCCGGGACTATAAAAGAGACCCTGTACTTC. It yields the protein CASSSPGTIKETLYF.